This T cell receptor (beta chain) was captured by sequencing in a study of OX40 agonist ivuxolimab in advanced cancers. Generated by immunoSEQ multiplex PCR, the TCRdb table keeps only in-frame clones and is missing some. The data hold about 72,000 clones, with roughly four fifths observed a single time. Germline CDR1 MNHEY, CDR2 SMNVEV (reference sequence). The V and J ends lost 3 bases and 6 bases respectively, with 6 bases between them. CDR3 length: 12 amino acids. The genes are TRBV27 and TRBJ2-1; D gene unclear. This receptor was identified in an adult with an advanced solid tumor such as melanoma, head and neck, liver or kidney cancer. The source material was CD4+ or CD8+ T cells sorted from blood, sampled in a trial of the OX40 agonist ivuxolimab. The CDR3 bases are TGTGCCAGCAGTTTTAGGATCAATGAGCAGTTCTTC. It translates to CASSFRINEQFF.